The clone carrying this TCR beta chain came up once. Exposed volunteers were people who met a COVID-19 case within 2 weeks before study entry. The data were taken from a study of blood T cell repertoires in COVID-19. Study information: The United States, Italy and Spain provided the acute and convalescent COVID-19 samples.

Germline assignment: CDR1 SGHTA and CDR2 FQGNSA. The CDR3 runs 14 residues. V lost 5 bases and J lost 5, with 10 bases in between. Clones were sequenced by immunoSEQ multiplex PCR, and TCRdb holds only the in-frame ones, with some missing. Of roughly 140,000 clones in the sample, about 83% were seen once. The gene calls are TRBV7-2 and TRBJ1-6; D gene ambiguous. Sequenced material: PBMCs or T cells enriched from blood (not recorded which). The origin of this receptor is a woman aged 45 to 65 who had been exposed to COVID-19. The chain's CDR3 is CASSRPLDNSPLHF. CDR3 DNA sequence: TGTGCCAGCAGCCGTCCCCTCGATAATTCACCCCTCCACTTT.